This T cell receptor (beta chain) emerged from a study of CD8 T cells in ankylosing spondylitis. Study results and limitations: In ankylosing spondylitis patients, matched synovial fluid reportedly showed significant enrichment of disease-linked clones. It appeared that ankylosing spondylitis blood was characterized by a TCR beta motif of fewer than ten highly homologous variants. Some of these motif variants have turned up before, in reports on reactive arthritis synovial fluid and blood. CD8+ by phenotype, disease-linked clones were relatively rare in peripheral blood.

This CDR3 spans 15 amino acids. The V segment lost 3 bases and the J segment 3 bases; nucleotides outside the gene matches: 5. Per the germline V gene, CDR1 is SGDLS and CDR2 is YYNGEE. This clonotype was seen many times. Its antigen is as yet unknown. MiXCR, applied by TCRdb to the 5' RACE reads, yields one record per CDR3 protein. The table records about 42,000 distinct CDR3 sequences, roughly 2.5% of them present only once. Source material: blood, either unsorted or a sorted T cell fraction (not recorded which). The source of this sequence is a male donor with ankylosing spondylitis or in good health (not recorded which). The J gene is TRBJ2-5, the V gene TRBV9; TRBD2 aligns across 10 bases. CDR3 DNA sequence: TGTGCCAGCAGCGCGACTAGCGGGTGGGAAGAGACCCAGTACTTC. Its protein is CASSATSGWEETQYF.